This T cell receptor beta chain originates from a study of T cells in Graves' hyperthyroidism and ophthalmopathy. Study observations and caveats: Stable hyperthyroidism and ophthalmopathy were separated using 13 V-J signatures.

Trimming left V 2 bases short and J 2 bases short, with 7 bases between. Germline values: CDR1 MDHEN, CDR2 SYDVKM. The CDR3 loop spans 13 amino acids. Comments on this clonotype: What it binds is not known.

The investigators amplified TCR beta CDR3 regions from RNA transcripts. The HTBI set primed first-round TCR CDR3 RT-PCR. One entry per CDR3 protein results from TCRdb running MiXCR on the multiplex PCR reads. This sample has approximately 300,000 distinct CDR3 sequences; roughly 19% occur once, and the top ten carry just under 40%. The chain employs TRBV28 and TRBJ2-7; no reliable D call. This receptor was identified in a man in his fifties or sixties with Graves' ophthalmopathy. The material sequenced was blood. The CDR3 DNA sequence: TGTGCCAGCAGTTTAAGGCAGGCCTACGAGCAGTACTTC. Amino acids: CASSLRQAYEQYF.